This T cell receptor (beta chain) was profiled in a study of T cell responses to AZD1222 COVID-19 vaccine (dated by TCRdb to the early 2020s). With respect to the entire study: Because spike-specific TCR depth and breadth did not differ between the two schedules, AZD1222 recipients who got a second dose at roughly 4 weeks were pooled with those who got a second dose at roughly 12 weeks. A total of under 250 trial participants underwent TCR sequencing, of whom under 220 had received two doses of AZD1222 and about 25 had received two doses of the MenACWY control vaccine. Trial participants were enrolled by age into subgroups of 18-55, 56-69 and 70-plus years, and about 150, 27 and 61 TCR-sequenced participants, respectively, were included in these subgroups.

Taken with the paper, the label for time point translates to: baseline before first vaccination. Samples from vaccinated people were obtained from the UK trials COV001 and COV002, which included a single-blind randomized controlled phase 2/3 trial of AZD1222 (ChAdOx1 nCoV-19) in healthy adults. For TCRbeta chain sequencing, PBMC samples were collected from trial participants at day 0 and at day 28 after the second dose. The CDR3, cysteine through phenylalanine, is 12 amino acids long. The kept DNA is CDR3 alone, 36 bases in frame from the first base. The germline V gene sets CDR1 to SGHTA and CDR2 to FQGNSA. Compared with germline, V lacks 5 bases and J lacks 10 bases; bases without a gene match: 4. Note on this clone: This clone's antigen is unknown. No much larger clone exists at a distance of one base, and base qualities are not known.

The CDR3 regions of human TCRbeta chains were analyzed by immunosequencing. From the authors' description of their analysis: Repertoire TCRs were matched against a reference library of SARS-CoV-2-specific TCRs generated with the MIRA antigen-specificity platform. Breadth was defined as the fraction of unique TCRs that were SARS-CoV-2-associated. Depth was defined as the fraction of total T cells that were SARS-CoV-2-associated. Using the MIRA data, every spike-specific TCR was mapped to the spike region that the TCR reacted to and assigned to either a CD4 or a CD8 class. Log10-transformed breadth and depth values were compared by one-way ANOVA with Sidak's multiple comparisons tests. TCRdb's version of the immuneACCESS table is confined to in-frame rearrangements and falls short of the full clone set. An unresolved V gene accounts for under half of the shortfall where checked; the remainder is of unknown origin. The V and J calls and the clone size are those of that table, but D and trimming were determined from the DNA. In all, the sample holds 150,000 to 200,000 clones, and around nine tenths of those were seen once. The ten biggest clones cover 2.6% of the sample.

Overall study results and their limits: After two AZD1222 doses, both the breadth and the depth of spike-specific TCRs were significantly higher than at day 0 and than in MenACWY recipients. In the small 56-69-year group, the increase in depth fell short of significance, most likely because of low power. Conclusions about previously exposed vaccinees are limited because only five to seven AZD1222 recipients were SARS-CoV-2 seropositive at baseline. Most participants were white British and females outnumbered males, and the authors suggested that clonal diversity may have been underestimated. Because no day 14 peak-response samples were available, the repertoires could be characterized only after the peak T cell response. CD4 TCRs associated with the vaccine covered the entire spike protein, and the dominant responses were in regions 160-218 and 743-854. Epitopes outside the regions mutated in the B.1.351 and B.1.1.7 variants were reportedly recognized by nearly half of the unique spike-specific TCRs.

The chain is encoded by TRBV7-2 joined to TRBJ1-4, with 7 bases in between that match TRBD1. Source: peripheral blood, taken on day 0 of AZD1222 vaccination. This TCR was sampled from an adult in good health. DNA sequence: TGTGCCAGCAGCGGAGGGACAGCAAAACTGTTTTTT. This sequence encodes CASSGGTAKLFF.